One sample yielded the 27 T cell receptor beta chains listed below, sequenced in a study of beta chain features in type 1 diabetes. The sequenced template was cDNA made from the entire isolated RNA. Using immunoSEQ multiplex PCR, the repertoire was profiled, and TCRdb retains in-frame clones only, with some absent. The sample contains 300,000 to 350,000 clones, less than 9.5% of which appear only once. The sequencing sample was made of central memory CD4+ T cells from blood. The source is a woman in her late teens or twenties in good health.

This clone was seen only a few times. The chain uses TRBV15 and TRBJ1-2; 7 bases align to TRBD1. The junction had 17 bases not matched to a gene; V was cut back by 6 bases and J by 4 bases. Germline V gives CDR1 LNHNV, CDR2 YYDKDF (reference sequence). The CDR3 has 17 residues. Written as DNA, the CDR3 is TGTGCCACCAGGGGAGGTGGAGGGGGCTCTTCTACCTATGGCTACACCTTC. Its translation: CATRGGGGGSSTYGYTF.

The chain joins TRBV4-2 to TRBJ2-3; D is perhaps TRBD2 (10 bases). V lost 3 bases to trimming and J lost 2 bases, with 27 bases between them. The germline gives CDR1 LGHNA, CDR2 YNFKEQ. This CDR3 contains 20 residues. CDR3 in amino acids: CASSQMGQGIGLAATDTQYF. The CDR3 bases are TGTGCCAGCAGCCAGATGGGACAGGGAATCGGACTAGCGGCCACAGATACGCAGTATTTT.

This clone came up a few times. The chain has TRBV9 and TRBJ1-1, with a weak D call TRBD1 (6 bases). The CDR3 spans 15 residues. CDR1 and CDR2 (germline): SGDLS, YYNGEE. Deletions cut 2 bases from V and 0 bases from J, with 11 bases between. DNA of the CDR3: TGTGCCAGCAGCGTTTCGGGACACTTGAACACTGAAGCTTTCTTT. This sequence encodes CASSVSGHLNTEAFF.

This clone has only a few counts. This chain connects TRBV7-2 to TRBJ1-2; possibly TRBD1 for D (6 bases). Trimming shortened V by 5 bases and J by 1 base, and 11 bases separated the two germline ends. CDR1 SGHTA and CDR2 FQGNSA come from the germline V gene. The CDR3 has 14 residues. The CDR3 is CASSGGPRNYGYTF. In nucleotides, the CDR3 is TGTGCCAGCAGCGGGGGGCCTCGTAACTATGGCTACACCTTC.

Regarding this clone: The sample contains more than one DNA sequence encoding this CDR3. This sequence joins TRBV6-6 and TRBJ2-7, with 9 bases identical to TRBD2. The V segment lost 3 bases and the J segment 1 base; nucleotides outside the gene matches: 1. The CDR3 loop spans 14 amino acids. The germline V gene has CDR1 MNHNY and CDR2 SVGAGI (reference sequence). The CDR3 here is CASSYSGSSYEQYF. The CDR3 DNA is TGTGCCAGCAGTTATAGCGGGAGTTCCTACGAGCAGTACTTC.

In its sample, this clone was seen a few times. This rearrangement joins TRBV5-6 to TRBJ1-5; tentatively, D is TRBD1 (6 bases). Germline V gives CDR1 SGHDT, CDR2 YYEEEE. The CDR3 sequence is 13 residues long. V dropped 5 bases and J dropped 7 bases, with 13 bases sitting between them. CDR3 in DNA: TGTGCCAGCAGTACAGGGCAGGGGCAGCCCCAGCATTTT. It translates to CASSTGQGQPQHF.

V gene TRBV5-1 combines with J gene TRBJ2-3; the D gene is possibly TRBD2 (6 bases). The CDR3 runs 17 residues. V lost 1 base, J lost 0 bases, and 15 bases lay in between. CDR1 is SGHRS, CDR2 YFSETQ, per germline. CDR3 bases: TGCGCCAGCAGCTTGTTACTAGCTTCCGTCAGCACAGATACGCAGTATTTT. Residues: CASSLLLASVSTDTQYF.

The chain couples TRBV11-1 to TRBJ2-1; D unresolved. CDR3 length: 14 residues. V was clipped by 3 bases and J by 6 bases, with 12 bases between them. Germline loops: CDR1 SGHAT, CDR2 FQDESV (reference sequence). CDR3 in DNA: TGTGCCAGCAGCTTTTTCAACAGCTTCAATGAGCAGTTCTTC. Translating it yields CASSFFNSFNEQFF.

The chain links TRBV18 to TRBJ1-2; D unresolved. Deletions cut 6 bases from V and 0 bases from J, with 11 bases between. CDR1 KGHSH and CDR2 LQKENI come from the germline V gene. The CDR3 spans 14 residues. The CDR3 spells CASSSGTTNYGYTF. The CDR3 nucleotides are TGTGCCAGCTCTTCAGGAACTACTAACTATGGCTACACCTTC.

This clone was counted at least ten times. V usage is TRBV5-1 and J usage is TRBJ2-7, with D unresolved. The length of the CDR3 is 13 residues. V gave up 4 bases and J gave up 0 bases, with 8 bases separating them. Germline CDR1 and CDR2: SGHRS and YFSETQ. The CDR3 DNA follows: TGCGCCAGCAGCGCCTGGACCTCCTACGAGCAGTACTTC. Translation gives CASSAWTSYEQYF.

CDR3 in amino acids: CASSTSTGSSGANVLTF. Written as DNA, the CDR3 is TGTGCCAGCTCAACGTCTACAGGGAGCTCTGGGGCCAACGTCCTGACTTTC. The chain has TRBV18 and TRBJ2-6, with TRBD1 as a possible D gene (6 bases). Germline V gene data show CDR1 as KGHSH and CDR2 as LQKENI. Trimming left V 5 bases short and J 0 bases short, with 14 bases between. The CDR3 totals 17 residues.

The gene calls are TRBV18 and TRBJ1-2, with TRBD1 identical over 7 bases. In germline, CDR1 is KGHSH, CDR2 LQKENI. There are 14 residues in the CDR3. With 4 bases clipped from V and 6 bases from J, the junction kept 8 bases outside the gene matches. Here the CDR3 DNA reads TGTGCCAGCTCACAAGAACAGGGGACGGATGGCTACACCTTC. Translated: CASSQEQGTDGYTF. Full variable domain (outside the CDR3, taken from reference TRBV18 and TRBJ1-2): NAGVMQNPRHLVRRRGQEARLRCSPMKGHSHVYWYRQLPEEGLKFMVYLQKENIIDESGMPKERFSAEFPKEGPSILRIQQVVRGDSAAYFCASSQEQGTDGYTFGSGTRLTVV.

As to this clone: The junction departs from the called germline gene at one end, perhaps through a read error. CDR3: CASSTGGRLVSF. As DNA, the CDR3 is TGTGCCAGCAGTACCGGAGGGCGGCTTGTTTCCTTC. This sequence joins TRBV28 and TRBJ2-7; a possible D gene is TRBD2 (6 bases). Germline-derived CDR1 and CDR2 are MDHEN and SYDVKM. The CDR3 is 12 amino acids. The full variable domain, with the rest looked up from reference TRBV28 and TRBJ2-7, is DVKVTQSSRYLVKRTGEKVFLECVQDMDHENMFWYRQDPGLGLRLIYFSYDVKMKEKGDIPEGYSVSREKKERFSLILESASTNQTSMYLCASSTGGRLVSFGPGTRLTVT.

V and J are TRBV7-9 and TRBJ1-1; no clear D gene. CDR3 length: 12 amino acids. Deletions cut 3 bases from V and 5 bases from J, with 7 bases between. Germline CDR1 and CDR2: SEHNR and FQNEAQ (reference sequence). The CDR3 protein is CASSFGRTEAFF. The CDR3 nucleotides are TGTGCCAGCAGCTTCGGGAGGACTGAAGCTTTCTTT.

V usage is TRBV18 and J usage is TRBJ1-1; possibly TRBD1 for D (5 bases). V gave up 0 bases and J gave up 0 bases, with 8 bases separating them. CDR1 and CDR2 (germline): KGHSH, LQKENI. The CDR3 is 15 residues long. CDR3 sequence: CASSPPDSLNTEAFF. Written as DNA, the CDR3 is TGTGCCAGCTCACCACCCGACAGTCTGAACACTGAAGCTTTCTTT.

The chain links TRBV27 to TRBJ2-1; 14 bases line up with TRBD2. The CDR3 runs 14 residues. With V trimmed by 10 bases and J by 9 bases, 8 bases remained unmatched. CDR1 is MNHEY and CDR2 is SMNVEV in the germline V gene (reference sequence). DNA for the CDR3: TGTGCCAACCCACGACTAGCGGGAGGGTGTGAGCAGTTCTTC. Translated, it gives CANPRLAGGCEQFF.

CDR3 loop: CATQRTENTEAFF. The CDR3, as DNA: TGTGCCACCCAACGGACAGAGAACACTGAAGCTTTCTTT. The V and J genes are TRBV6-5 and TRBJ1-1; D is possibly TRBD1 (6 bases). This CDR3 is built from 13 residues. Germline V gene data show CDR1 as MNHEY and CDR2 as SVGAGI. Trimming removed 10 bases from V and 1 base from J, with 13 bases in between.

The rearrangement uses TRBV28 and TRBJ2-3; a weak D match, TRBD1 (7 bases). The germline gives CDR1 MDHEN, CDR2 SYDVKM. Trimming stripped 6 bases from V and 4 bases from J, with 17 bases between. The CDR3 has 15 amino acids. This chain's CDR3 is CASRVGGGMSDTQYF. The CDR3 DNA follows: TGTGCCAGCAGGGTAGGGGGCGGGATGTCAGATACGCAGTATTTT.

The chain couples TRBV6-5 to TRBJ2-7; D is perhaps TRBD2 (6 bases). Trimming took off 6 bases at V and 4 bases at J, with 13 bases between the two ends. This CDR3 contains 13 residues. The germline V gene has CDR1 MNHEY and CDR2 SVGAGI. The CDR3 loop reads CASSTGSRYEQYF. CDR3 DNA: TGTGCCAGCAGCACCGGGAGTCGGTACGAGCAGTACTTC.

About this clone: The sample contains more than one DNA sequence encoding this CDR3. This sequence joins TRBV2 and TRBJ1-5; D not certain. The CDR3 sequence is 12 residues long. Per the germline V gene, CDR1 is SNHLY and CDR2 is FYNNEI. The ends were cut back, 8 bases at V and 4 bases at J, with 9 bases in the middle. CDR3 bases: TGTGCCAGCTCGGGCCAAAATCAGCCCCAGCATTTT. It codes for CASSGQNQPQHF.

This chain uses TRBV28 with TRBJ1-2; D is perhaps TRBD1 (6 bases). Per the germline V gene, CDR1 is MDHEN and CDR2 is SYDVKM. Trimming shortened V by 2 bases and J by 9 bases, and 10 bases separated the two germline ends. The CDR3 extends over 12 amino acids. The CDR3 DNA is TGTGCCAGCAGTTTAGGCCAGGGGCGCTACACCTTC. Amino acid sequence: CASSLGQGRYTF.

The chain links TRBV7-9 to TRBJ2-5; possible D gene TRBD1, 6 bases. Trimming took 6 bases from V and 2 from J, leaving 19 bases between them. CDR3 length equals 16 residues. Germline CDR1 and CDR2: SEHNR and FQNEAQ (reference sequence). CDR3 protein: CASSFSRQAVQETQYF. As DNA, the CDR3 is TGTGCCAGCAGTTTTAGCCGACAGGCTGTGCAAGAGACCCAGTACTTC.

This chain joins TRBV4-2 and TRBJ2-3; D unclear. With 0 bases removed from V and 0 bases from J, the gap between germline ends came to 7 bases. The germline gives CDR1 LGHNA, CDR2 YNFKEQ. The CDR3 runs to 15 residues. CDR3 region: CASSQEGPSTDTQYF. The CDR3 bases are TGTGCCAGCAGCCAAGAGGGCCCTAGCACAGATACGCAGTATTTT.

This clone was counted ten times or more. This chain uses TRBV21-1 with TRBJ2-7; the tabulated D call, TRBD2, remains unverified against the DNA. TRBV21-1 is a listed pseudogene. This CDR3 comprises 9 residues. CDR3 sequence (DNA): TGTGCCAGCTTCTTTCAGCAGTACTTC. Protein: CASFFQQYF.

This clone has only a few counts. This chain joins TRBV7-9 and TRBJ1-4; the D is unclear. The CDR3 totals 15 residues. With 1 base removed from V and 3 bases from J, the gap between germline ends came to 9 bases. Germline V gives CDR1 SEHNR, CDR2 FQNEAQ (reference sequence). In DNA form, the CDR3 reads TGTGCCAGCAGCTTAGTCGGAGAGCCTAATGAAAAACTGTTTTTT. Translation gives CASSLVGEPNEKLFF.

This clone was seen many times. The chain uses TRBV5-1 and TRBJ2-7; D gene ambiguous. The CDR3 totals 14 residues. Germline loops: CDR1 SGHRS, CDR2 YFSETQ. V lost 5 bases and J 2 bases, leaving 14 bases between the germline ends. The DNA for the CDR3 is TGCGCCAGCAGGTTGAGCACAACGACCTACGAGCAGTACTTC. Translating gives CASRLSTTTYEQYF.

The chain links TRBV5-1 to TRBJ1-2; tentative D call: TRBD1 (6 bases). The germline V gene has CDR1 SGHRS and CDR2 YFSETQ. The V and J ends lost 2 bases and 2 bases respectively, with 19 bases between them. The CDR3 is 17 amino acids. The CDR3 region is CASSFGQTTLLNYGYTF. CDR3 DNA sequence: TGCGCCAGCAGCTTCGGACAGACAACTCTACTAAACTATGGCTACACCTTC.